This entry features one T cell receptor beta chain sequence. As yet, its antigen is unknown. Synthetic spike-ins, TCR analog templates, were added into each PCR. The assay was immunoSEQ multiplex PCR, and TCRdb's table has in-frame clones only and misses some. The sample lists 60,000 to 70,000 clones; 81% were seen once. Germline values: CDR1 GTSNPN, CDR2 SVGIG (reference sequence). This CDR3 has 15 amino acids. Trimming pared 1 base from V and 0 bases from J, leaving 7 bases between. The data were obtained in a study of PD-L1 blockade in urothelial cancer. Overall study: Patients' atezolizumab regimen, 1,200 mg intravenously every 3 weeks, began in the mid-2010s. Blood underwent analysis 3 weeks (second dose) and 6 weeks after treatment began.

Time point in this sample: pretreatment peripheral blood. Whole-study results and caveats: Larger 3-week expansion of tumor-associated blood clones was seen in durable-benefit patients.

This TCR was sampled from a man aged 65-85 years with urothelial cancer. The source material was PBMCs, sampled around atezolizumab (anti-PD-L1) treatment. This chain joins TRBV30 and TRBJ2-6; TRBD1 might be the D (5 bases). Here the CDR3 reads CAWSEGRSGANVLTF. CDR3 DNA sequence: TGTGCCTGGAGTGAGGGGCGCTCTGGGGCCAACGTCCTGACTTTC.